This T cell receptor (beta chain) emerged from a study of cytomegalovirus exposure and HLA in healthy donors. At the level of the study: Earlier work reported about 110 million unique TCR beta sequences from 150 million to 200 million T cells.

PCR was performed using 60 Vbeta and 13 Jbeta primers. Assay: immunoSEQ multiplex PCR; the TCRdb copy retains only in-frame clones and omits some. Of 75,000 to 100,000 clones listed, around 80% are singletons. The study's findings and limits: Earlier analysis looked at TCR beta V segments, and most were productive about 90% or about 30% of the time. In a later analysis, donors in an Asian-associated ancestry cluster reportedly had fewer N-insertions in productive TCRs than the cohort mean. Researchers reported that a few CMV-associated chains were confirmed in vitro as CMV antigen-specific.

Notes on this clone: Its target is unknown.

The source material was PBMCs. The TCR comes from a man aged 25 to 45 in good health and CMV-seronegative.

CDR3 in DNA: TGTGCCAGCAGTTACGACGGGAAGGGTGACAATGAGCAGTTCTTC. Its translation: CASSYDGKGDNEQFF. V is TRBV6-6 and J is TRBJ2-1, with D perhaps matching TRBD2 (5 bases). CDR3 size: 15 residues. Germline CDR1 and CDR2: MNHNY and SVGAGI (reference sequence). The V end was cut by 2 bases, the J end by 5 bases, with 13 bases between.